The present entry profiles one T cell receptor beta chain with its context. What it binds is unknown. V lost 0 bases and J lost 4; bases outside the gene matches: 11. Germline CDR1 reads LGHNA; CDR2 reads YSLEER. This CDR3 is built from 17 residues. The data were obtained in a study of T cell responses to AZD1222 COVID-19 vaccine. Clones were read by immunoSEQ multiplex PCR, and TCRdb kept only the in-frame ones, dropping some. The sample holds fewer than 200,000 clones, almost 90% seen once. Study conclusions and caveats: Spike-specific TCR breadth and depth rose after two AZD1222 doses.

The input for sequencing was peripheral blood, taken on day 0 of AZD1222 vaccination. V gene TRBV4-3 combines with J gene TRBJ1-2; TRBD1 agrees at 7 bases. The sequence was obtained from an adult in good health. CDR3 DNA sequence: TGCGCCAGCAGCCAAGACATCTCCCTAACAGGGGCCTATGGCTACACCTTC. It yields the protein CASSQDISLTGAYGYTF.